Following are 5 T cell receptor beta chains from one sample sequenced in a study of T cells in Graves' hyperthyroidism and ophthalmopathy. TCR beta CDR3 regions were amplified from RNA transcripts. HTBI primers were used for first-round RT-PCR of the TCR CDR3. TCRdb processed the multiplex PCR reads anew with MiXCR; each CDR3 protein has one entry. The table has hundreds of thousands of distinct CDR3 sequences, roughly 17% seen once. The sequenced material came from blood. The source is a woman younger than 35 with Graves' ophthalmopathy.

The chain couples TRBV6-1 to TRBJ1-2; TRBD1 matches 8 bases. Germline V lookup: CDR1 MNHNS, CDR2 SASEGT. With 4 bases clipped from V and 7 bases from J, the junction kept 8 bases outside the gene matches. The CDR3 extends over 14 amino acids. CDR3 DNA: TGTGCCAGCAGTGGAAGAGACAGGGGTGGTGGCTACACCTTC. It translates to CASSGRDRGGGYTF.

This clonotype came up many times. The J gene is TRBJ1-1, the V gene TRBV27; possibly TRBD1 for D (5 bases). CDR1 is MNHEY, CDR2 SMNVEV, per germline (reference sequence). The CDR3 loop spans 15 amino acids. V was clipped by 2 bases and J by 2 bases, with 12 bases between them. The CDR3 nucleotides are TGTGCCAGCAGTTTAAGTTACAGGACCAACACTGAAGCTTTCTTT. Translating it yields CASSLSYRTNTEAFF.

This clonotype was seen many times. The chain carries TRBV4-2 and TRBJ2-3; 9 positions match TRBD2. Per germline, CDR1 LGHNA and CDR2 YNFKEQ. The CDR3 loop spans 16 amino acids. The ends lost 0 bases at V and 7 bases at J; junction bases unmatched: 8. The DNA for the CDR3 is TGTGCCAGCAGCCAAGATGGAGCTAGCGGGATATATACGCAGTATTTT. Its protein product is CASSQDGASGIYTQYF.

Ten or more counts support this clonotype. The rearrangement joins TRBV19 to TRBJ2-1; weak D call: TRBD1 (6 bases). Germline V gene sequence: CDR1 LNHDA, CDR2 SQIVND (reference sequence). The CDR3 covers 16 residues. V lost 3 bases and J lost 4, with 16 bases in between. The CDR3 sequence: CASSILVDRLYNEQFF. CDR3 sequence (DNA): TGTGCCAGTAGTATCCTAGTCGACAGGCTTTACAATGAGCAGTTCTTC.

This clonotype appeared many times. This rearrangement joins TRBV20-1 to TRBJ2-1; 9 bases are shared with TRBD2. The CDR3 sequence is 17 residues long. The ends lost 0 bases at V and 4 bases at J; junction bases unmatched: 10. Germline CDR1 reads DFQATT; CDR2 reads SNEGSKA (reference sequence). This CDR3 reads CSARDRGRGGPYNEQFF. The CDR3 DNA reads as TGCAGTGCTAGAGATAGGGGGCGGGGGGGCCCATACAATGAGCAGTTCTTC.